The clone carrying this T cell receptor (beta chain) was recorded many times. The antigen remains undetermined. Disease duration was under 3 months in the ophthalmopathy patients, who also had a Clinical Activity Score of at least 3 and a NOSPECS grade of at least 4. This record belongs to a study of T cells in Graves' hyperthyroidism and ophthalmopathy. Study results and caveats: A model built on 13 V-J features separated ophthalmopathy from stable hyperthyroidism. Model-based prediction identified ophthalmopathy a median roughly 5.9 months prior to its onset.

Regions amplified from RNA transcripts were the TCR beta CDR3 regions. A first-round RT-PCR of the TCR CDR3 used the HTBI primer set. TCRdb re-derived calls from the multiplex PCR reads in MiXCR, one entry per CDR3 protein. The data hold over 500,000 distinct CDR3 sequences, with about 16% observed a single time. Germline V gives CDR1 SGHVS, CDR2 FQNEAQ. V was clipped by 1 base and J by 6 bases; unmatched bases: 6. The CDR3 runs 15 residues. The V and J genes are TRBV7-8 and TRBJ2-1, with 7 nucleotides matching TRBD2. The TCR sequence derives from a woman aged 25 to 39 with Graves' ophthalmopathy. Sequences were obtained from blood. The CDR3 loop is CASSLGAGIINEQFF. In nucleotides, the CDR3 is TGTGCCAGCAGCTTAGGAGCGGGAATCATCAATGAGCAGTTCTTC.